A single sample gave rise to the 9 T cell receptor beta chains below, sequenced in a study of technical replicates of blood from four donors. Generated by immunoSEQ multiplex PCR, the TCRdb table keeps only in-frame clones and is missing some. Of tens of thousands of clones detected, about nine tenths appear once; the ten largest clones hold over 0.35%. The sample was T cells isolated from PBMCs. The receptors were sampled from a human donor in good health.

This chain uses TRBV9 with TRBJ2-4; 7 bases align to TRBD1. Trimming at V came to 3 bases and at J to 7 bases, leaving 7 bases not matched to a gene. The CDR3 consists of 14 residues. Per the germline V gene, CDR1 is SGDLS and CDR2 is YYNGEE. The CDR3 coding sequence is TGTGCCAGCAGCGGGAACAGGGGTAGGAACATTCAGTACTTC. Translation gives CASSGNRGRNIQYF. Full variable domain (missing parts from reference TRBV9 and TRBJ2-4): DSGVTQTPKHLITATGQRVTLRCSPRSGDLSVYWYQQSLDQGLQFLIQYYNGEERAKGNILERFSAQQFPDLHSELNLSSLELGDSALYFCASSGNRGRNIQYFGAGTRLSVL.

The chain employs TRBV7-9 and TRBJ2-1; D may be TRBD1 (5 bases). The V gene lost 5 bases and the J gene lost 3 bases, with 14 bases spanning the gap. Germline CDR1 is SEHNR and CDR2 is FQNEAQ (reference sequence). The CDR3 runs 15 residues. CDR3 residues: CASSISQGVYNEQFF. As DNA, the CDR3 is TGTGCCAGCAGCATCTCGCAAGGGGTCTACAATGAGCAGTTCTTC.

This clone has more than one count but fewer than ten. This chain links TRBV11-3 with TRBJ2-3; 11 bases fit TRBD2. There are 16 residues in the CDR3. Per germline, CDR1 SGHNT and CDR2 YENEEA. V was clipped by 1 base and J by 0 bases; unmatched bases: 0. CDR3 nucleotide sequence: TGTGCCAGCAGCTTAGGGACTAGCGGGAGCACAGATACGCAGTATTTT. Translated: CASSLGTSGSTDTQYF.

The chain joins TRBV29-1 to TRBJ2-1, with no clear D. Per germline, CDR1 SQVTM and CDR2 ANQGSEA. There are 14 residues in the CDR3. Deletions cut 5 bases from V and 0 bases from J, with 11 bases between. The CDR3 loop is CSVSPSFSYNEQFF. As DNA, the CDR3 is TGCAGCGTTTCACCTAGTTTCTCCTACAATGAGCAGTTCTTC.

This clone was recorded once. The chain links TRBV4-1 to TRBJ2-7; 7 positions match TRBD1. V trimming: 4 bases; J trimming: 6 bases; junction bases outside the gene matches: 9. CDR1 and CDR2 (germline): MGHRA, YSYEKL. The CDR3 has 14 amino acids. The CDR3 DNA follows: TGCGCCAGCAGCCGTGTAGGGACAGAGCGCGAGCAGTACTTC. This sequence encodes CASSRVGTEREQYF.

V gene TRBV25-1 combines with J gene TRBJ2-5, with 8 bases fitting TRBD1. CDR1 and CDR2 (germline): MGHDK, SYGVNS. Germline trimming cut 2 bases from V and 3 bases from J; bases unmatched to any gene: 2. The CDR3 runs to 14 residues. The CDR3: CASSEPGGEETQYF. The CDR3 bases are TGTGCCAGCAGTGAACCAGGGGGCGAAGAGACCCAGTACTTC.

V gene TRBV30 combines with J gene TRBJ1-3; 9 bases fit TRBD1. V lost 2 bases, J lost 1 base, and 9 bases stayed unmatched. Germline V gene data show CDR1 as GTSNPN and CDR2 as SVGIG (reference sequence). This CDR3 is built from 17 residues. The CDR3 loop reads CAWSSRDRVISGNTIYF. The CDR3 nucleotides read TGTGCCTGGAGTTCCCGGGACAGGGTAATTTCTGGAAACACCATATATTTT.

The chain is built from TRBV2 and TRBJ2-5, with 7 positions matching TRBD1. The CDR3 length is 14 residues. CDR1 SNHLY and CDR2 FYNNEI come from the germline V gene. After removal of 1 base from V and 4 bases from J, the junction contained 3 bases not matched to a gene. CDR3 nucleotides: TGTGCCAGCAGTGAAGGTGCAGGGGGAGAGACCCAGTACTTC. Protein product: CASSEGAGGETQYF.

This clone was counted a single time. The gene calls are TRBV4-1 and TRBJ2-5, with a possible D match to TRBD1 (5 bases). The V and J ends lost 4 bases and 2 bases respectively, with 14 bases between them. CDR1 is MGHRA, CDR2 YSYEKL, per germline. The CDR3 consists of 15 residues. CDR3 in DNA: TGCGCCAGCAGCCCCCGACAGACGACACAAGAGACCCAGTACTTC. Encoded protein: CASSPRQTTQETQYF.